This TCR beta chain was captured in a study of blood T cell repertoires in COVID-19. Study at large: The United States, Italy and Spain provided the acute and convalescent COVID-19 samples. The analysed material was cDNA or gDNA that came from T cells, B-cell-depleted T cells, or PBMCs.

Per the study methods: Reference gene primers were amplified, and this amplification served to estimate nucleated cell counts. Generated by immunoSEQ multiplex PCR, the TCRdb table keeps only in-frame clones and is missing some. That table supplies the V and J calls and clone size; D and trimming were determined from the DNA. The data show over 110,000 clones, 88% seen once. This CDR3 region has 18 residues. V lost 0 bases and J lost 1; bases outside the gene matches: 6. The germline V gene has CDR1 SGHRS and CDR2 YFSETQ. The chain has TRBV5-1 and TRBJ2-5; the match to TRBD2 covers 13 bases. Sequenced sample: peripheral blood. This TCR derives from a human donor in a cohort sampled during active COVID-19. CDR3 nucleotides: TGCGCCAGCAGCTTGGATTTCGGGACTAGCGGGACCCAAGAGACCCAGTACTTC. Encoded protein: CASSLDFGTSGTQETQYF.